These 22 T cell receptor beta chains were all obtained from the same sample, sequenced in a study of blood T cells in healthy people across ages. Primers used in a second PCR of roughly 6 to 11 cycles were a sample-barcoded 5' primer and a J-beta primer mix. TCRdb passed the 5' RACE reads through MiXCR, listing each CDR3 protein once. The sample shows about 730,000 distinct CDR3 sequences, roughly 43% of them seen only once. What was sequenced was blood. The receptor set was obtained from a woman aged 55-75 years in good health.

This clonotype occurred a few times. This chain joins TRBV4-3 and TRBJ2-3, with 7 nucleotides matching TRBD2. Germline V lookup: CDR1 LGHNA, CDR2 YSLEER. J was trimmed by 5 bases and V by 0 bases; bases with no gene match: 11. The CDR3 contains 17 residues. The CDR3 DNA sequence: TGCGCCAGCAGCCAAGACTGGGTGGGGAGCGGGGTAGATACGCAGTATTTT. Translating it yields CASSQDWVGSGVDTQYF.

In this sample, this clonotype turned up a few times. This chain uses TRBV29-1 with TRBJ2-1; TRBD2 agrees at 9 bases. The CDR3 is made up of 14 amino acids. With 3 bases clipped from V and 13 bases from J, the junction kept 13 bases outside the gene matches. Germline lookup yields CDR1 SQVTM and CDR2 ANQGSEA. The CDR3 DNA sequence: TGCAGCGTTGAGAGGCTAGCGGGACAAGAGACCCAGTTCTTC. This gives the protein CSVERLAGQETQFF.

This clonotype was counted only a few times. The gene calls are TRBV27 and TRBJ2-1, with 9 bases identical to TRBD1. The V and J ends lost 3 bases and 6 bases, in that order; junction bases with no gene match: 6. Germline lookup yields CDR1 MNHEY and CDR2 SMNVEV (reference sequence). The CDR3 loop spans 15 amino acids. CDR3 DNA sequence: TGTGCCAGCAGTTTTTGGGACAGGGATCCCAATGAGCAGTTCTTC. It translates to CASSFWDRDPNEQFF.

V gene TRBV18 combines with J gene TRBJ2-4; D gene unclear. The J call is uncertain, as TRBJ2-7 better fits the DNA end. This CDR3 contains 13 residues. The germline V gene has CDR1 KGHSH and CDR2 LQKENI. For the CDR3, the DNA is TGTGCCAGCTCACCATCGCCCGGGTTCGAGCAGTACTTC. Its translation: CASSPSPGFEQYF.

This chain joins TRBV4-3 and TRBJ2-5; 7 positions match TRBD1. This CDR3 is 13 amino acids long. Unmatched junction bases numbered 4, after V lost 5 bases and J lost 4 bases. Germline lookup yields CDR1 LGHNA and CDR2 YSLEER. In DNA form, the CDR3 reads TGCGCCAGCAGCGACCGACAGGGAGAGACCCAGTACTTC. Translation gives CASSDRQGETQYF.

The chain couples TRBV28 to TRBJ2-3; D gene ambiguous. CDR1 and CDR2 from the germline V gene are MDHEN and SYDVKM. The CDR3 extends over 12 amino acids. V shed 10 bases and J shed 6 bases, with 14 bases lying between them. CDR3 region: CATGSAPDTQYF. CDR3 in DNA: TGTGCCACCGGAAGCGCCCCGGATACGCAGTATTTT.

This clonotype appeared a few times. The CDR3 here is CASSVVADQETQYF. In DNA form, the CDR3 reads TGTGCCAGCAGCGTAGTGGCAGATCAAGAGACCCAGTACTTC. The V gene is TRBV9, the J gene TRBJ2-5; D gene unclear. Trimming removed 0 bases from V and 2 bases from J, with 8 bases in between. This CDR3 is built from 14 residues. Per germline, CDR1 SGDLS and CDR2 YYNGEE.

CDR3: CSASGGASYNEQFF. The CDR3, as DNA: TGCAGTGCTAGTGGCGGGGCCTCCTACAATGAGCAGTTCTTC. The chain is built from TRBV20-1 and TRBJ2-1; tentatively, D is TRBD2 (6 bases). Germline CDR1 DFQATT, CDR2 SNEGSKA (reference sequence). This CDR3 is 14 amino acids long. The V end was cut by 3 bases, the J end by 0 bases, with 9 bases between.

CDR3 sequence reads: CASTDQSSGMNNEQFF. The CDR3 DNA reads TGTGCCAGCACCGACCAATCTAGCGGGATGAACAATGAGCAGTTCTTC. The chain is built from TRBV2 and TRBJ2-1; 9 bases align to TRBD2. Germline CDR1 SNHLY, CDR2 FYNNEI. The CDR3 is 16 residues long. J was trimmed by 5 bases and V by 7 bases; bases with no gene match: 12.

This clonotype occurred a few times. CDR3 nucleotide sequence: TGTGCCAGCAGTCCTCTAGCGGGAGCGAGGGAGCAGTACTTC. Translating it yields CASSPLAGAREQYF. The chain uses TRBV28 and TRBJ2-7; TRBD2 matches 10 bases. Per germline, CDR1 MDHEN and CDR2 SYDVKM. The length of the CDR3 is 14 residues. With 5 bases clipped from V and 7 bases from J, the junction kept 8 bases outside the gene matches.

This clonotype has just a few counts. This chain joins TRBV29-1 and TRBJ2-2; D gene uncertain. Per the germline V gene, CDR1 is SQVTM and CDR2 is ANQGSEA. The CDR3 extends over 13 amino acids. Between the trimmed V and J ends, which lost 3 bases and 3 bases, there was a span of 8 bases. The CDR3 loop reads CSVDYTDTGELFF. In DNA form, the CDR3 reads TGCAGCGTTGATTACACAGACACCGGGGAGCTGTTTTTT.

Only a few counts were recorded for this clonotype. The chain's CDR3 is CASSSGTLSTDTQYF. The CDR3, as DNA: TGCGCCAGCAGCTCCGGGACACTTAGCACAGATACGCAGTATTTT. The gene calls are TRBV5-1 and TRBJ2-3, with D possibly matching TRBD1 (6 bases). The ends were cut back, 3 bases at V and 0 bases at J, with 11 bases in the middle. The germline gives CDR1 SGHRS, CDR2 YFSETQ. This CDR3 comprises 15 residues. Looking up the rest from reference TRBV5-1 and TRBJ2-3 gives the full variable domain: KAGVTQTPRYLIKTRGQQVTLSCSPISGHRSVSWYQQTPGQGLQFLFEYFSETQRNKGNFPGRFSGRQFSNSRSEMNVSTLELGDSALYLCASSSGTLSTDTQYFGPGTRLTVL.

The chain uses TRBV20-1 and TRBJ2-5; a weak D match, TRBD2 (6 bases). Germline CDR1 DFQATT, CDR2 SNEGSKA (reference sequence). The CDR3 extends over 14 amino acids. V was clipped by 6 bases and J by 11 bases, with 25 bases between them. The CDR3 region is CSAHPPSLGSEQYF. The CDR3 nucleotides are TGCAGTGCCCACCCTCCTAGCCTCGGGAGTGAGCAGTACTTC.

Regarding this clonotype: One base away lies a much larger clone, so this may be a sequencing read error. V gene TRBV5-1 combines with J gene TRBJ2-1, with 7 bases identical to TRBD2. The germline V gene has CDR1 SGHRS and CDR2 YFSETQ. The CDR3 spans 14 residues. Written as DNA, the CDR3 is TGCACCAGCAGCTTGGCCAGGGAGGGCGATGAGCAGTTCTTC. Protein sequence: CTSSLAREGDEQFF.

CDR3 DNA: TGTGCCAGCATTAGGGCAGGCACAGATACGCAGTATTTT. Amino acid sequence: CASIRAGTDTQYF. V is TRBV6-1 and J is TRBJ2-3; no clear D. The germline V gene has CDR1 MNHNS and CDR2 SASEGT. V was pared by 7 bases and J by 1 base, with 9 bases between. The CDR3 spans 13 residues.

The J gene is TRBJ1-5, the V gene TRBV12-3 or TRBV12-4; 12 bases fit TRBD1. The V and J ends lost 5 bases and 6 bases, in that order; junction bases with no gene match: 2. The CDR3 contains 14 residues. The CDR3 sequence: CASSGTGGGQPQHF. In DNA form, the CDR3 reads TGTGCCAGCAGTGGGACAGGGGGCGGTCAGCCCCAGCATTTT.

The chain uses TRBV4-3 and TRBJ2-6, with D possibly called TRBD1 or TRBD2 (5 bases each). This CDR3 has 18 amino acids. With 0 bases removed from V and 0 bases from J, the gap between germline ends came to 12 bases. Germline V gene data show CDR1 as LGHNA and CDR2 as YSLEER. The CDR3 nucleotides read TGCGCCAGCAGCCAAGAATGGCCAGGGAGCTCTGGGGCCAACGTCCTGACTTTC. Its translation is CASSQEWPGSSGANVLTF.

This clonotype has just a few counts. This chain uses TRBV3-1 with TRBJ2-1; TRBD2 is a possible D gene (6 bases). Looked up from germline, CDR1 is LGHDT and CDR2 is YNNKEL (reference sequence). The CDR3 runs to 16 residues. Trimming removed 0 bases at V and 8 bases at J, with 17 bases between. The CDR3 loop reads CASSQDRPGSRYEQFF. The CDR3 coding sequence is TGTGCCAGCAGCCAAGATAGGCCCGGGAGCCGTTATGAGCAGTTCTTC.

CDR3 nucleotide sequence: TGTGCCAGCAGCTTGGGCAGGGGGCACCGAGAGACCCAGTACTTC. It translates to CASSLGRGHRETQYF. The chain joins TRBV7-9 to TRBJ2-5, with 8 bases that match TRBD1. Germline-derived CDR1 and CDR2 are SEHNR and FQNEAQ (reference sequence). The CDR3 runs 15 residues. The J segment lost 4 bases and the V segment lost 3 bases, leaving 7 bases of the junction unmatched.

The V and J genes are TRBV7-2 and TRBJ1-5; D perhaps matches TRBD1 (5 bases). V was shortened by 5 bases and J by 5 bases, with 10 bases between the two germline ends. CDR1 is SGHTA and CDR2 is FQGNSA in the germline V gene. This CDR3 is 13 amino acids long. CDR3 DNA sequence: TGTGCCAGCAGCCTAACAGGCGATCAGCCCCAGCATTTT. Its translation is CASSLTGDQPQHF.

V and J are TRBV24-1 and TRBJ2-1; 10 bases align to TRBD1. Per germline, CDR1 KGHDR and CDR2 SFDVKD. The V segment lost 3 bases and the J segment 8 bases; nucleotides outside the gene matches: 9. This CDR3 has 16 residues. The CDR3 DNA reads TGTGCCACCAGTGATCGGACAGGGGGTATATCGGATGAGCAGTTCTTC. Amino acids: CATSDRTGGISDEQFF.

The chain employs TRBV29-1 and TRBJ1-2; weak D call: TRBD1 (6 bases). Looked up from germline, CDR1 is SQVTM and CDR2 is ANQGSEA. The length of the CDR3 is 13 residues. With 1 base removed from V and 4 bases from J, the gap between germline ends came to 10 bases. The CDR3 region has the DNA TGCAGCGTTGAAGTTAGGACAGTCTATGGCTACACCTTC. Its translation: CSVEVRTVYGYTF.